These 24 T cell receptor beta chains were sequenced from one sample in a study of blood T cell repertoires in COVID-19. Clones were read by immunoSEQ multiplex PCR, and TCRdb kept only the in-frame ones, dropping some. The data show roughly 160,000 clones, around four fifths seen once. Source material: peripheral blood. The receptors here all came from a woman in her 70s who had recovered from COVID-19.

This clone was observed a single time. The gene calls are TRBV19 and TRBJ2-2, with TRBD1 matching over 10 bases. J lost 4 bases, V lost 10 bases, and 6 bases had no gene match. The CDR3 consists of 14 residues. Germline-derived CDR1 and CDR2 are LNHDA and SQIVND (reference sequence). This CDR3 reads CATIDRGRTGELFF. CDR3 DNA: TGTGCCACCATAGACAGGGGGCGCACCGGGGAGCTGTTTTTT.

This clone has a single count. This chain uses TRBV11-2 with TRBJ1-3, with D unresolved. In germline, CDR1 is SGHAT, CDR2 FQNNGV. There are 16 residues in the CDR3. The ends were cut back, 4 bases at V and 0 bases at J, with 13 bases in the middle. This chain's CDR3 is CASSSLILSSGNTIYF. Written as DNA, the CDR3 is TGTGCCAGCAGCTCCCTCATCCTGAGCTCTGGAAACACCATATATTTT.

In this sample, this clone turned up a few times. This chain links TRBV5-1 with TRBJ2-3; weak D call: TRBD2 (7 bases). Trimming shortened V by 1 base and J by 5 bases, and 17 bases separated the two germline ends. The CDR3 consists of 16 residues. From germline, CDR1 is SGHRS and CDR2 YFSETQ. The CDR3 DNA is TGCGCCAGCAGCTTGCAACCGGGGGGCCGGGGAGATACGCAGTATTTT. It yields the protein CASSLQPGGRGDTQYF.

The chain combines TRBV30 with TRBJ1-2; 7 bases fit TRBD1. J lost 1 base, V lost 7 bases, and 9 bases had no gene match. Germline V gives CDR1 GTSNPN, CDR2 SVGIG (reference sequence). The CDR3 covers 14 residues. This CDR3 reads CALARDSVNYGYTF. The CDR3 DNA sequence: TGTGCCTTAGCCCGGGACAGTGTTAACTATGGCTACACCTTC.

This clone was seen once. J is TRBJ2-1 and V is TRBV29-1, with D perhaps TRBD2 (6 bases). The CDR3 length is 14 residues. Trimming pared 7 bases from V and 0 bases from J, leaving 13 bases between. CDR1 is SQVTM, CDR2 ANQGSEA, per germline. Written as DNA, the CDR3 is TGCAGCGCCCCCCGGGACTTCTCCTACAATGAGCAGTTCTTC. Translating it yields CSAPRDFSYNEQFF.

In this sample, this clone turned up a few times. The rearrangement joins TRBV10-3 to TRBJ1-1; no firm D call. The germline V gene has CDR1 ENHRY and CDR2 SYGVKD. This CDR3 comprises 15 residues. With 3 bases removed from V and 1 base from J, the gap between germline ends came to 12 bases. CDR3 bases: TGTGCCATCAGTGACCGTCTGGCAGGGAACACTGAAGCTTTCTTT. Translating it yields CAISDRLAGNTEAFF.

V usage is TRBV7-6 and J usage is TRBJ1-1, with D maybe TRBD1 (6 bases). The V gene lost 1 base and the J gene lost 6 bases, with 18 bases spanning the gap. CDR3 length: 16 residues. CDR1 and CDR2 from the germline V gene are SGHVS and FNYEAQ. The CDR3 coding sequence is TGTGCCAGCAGCTTAGACCGAGGCAGGGGAGACGCTGAAGCTTTCTTT. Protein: CASSLDRGRGDAEAFF.

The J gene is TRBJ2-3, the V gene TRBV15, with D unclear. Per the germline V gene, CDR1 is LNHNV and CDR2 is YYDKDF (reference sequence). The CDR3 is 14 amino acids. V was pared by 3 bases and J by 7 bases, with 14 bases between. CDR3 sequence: CATSREDGENTQYF. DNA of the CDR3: TGTGCCACCAGCAGGGAAGACGGAGAGAATACGCAGTATTTT.

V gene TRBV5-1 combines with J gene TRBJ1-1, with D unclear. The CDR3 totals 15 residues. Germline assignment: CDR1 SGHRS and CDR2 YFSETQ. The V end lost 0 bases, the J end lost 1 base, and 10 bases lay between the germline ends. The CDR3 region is CASSLAAEKNTEAFF. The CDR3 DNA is TGCGCCAGCAGCTTGGCAGCGGAAAAGAACACTGAAGCTTTCTTT.

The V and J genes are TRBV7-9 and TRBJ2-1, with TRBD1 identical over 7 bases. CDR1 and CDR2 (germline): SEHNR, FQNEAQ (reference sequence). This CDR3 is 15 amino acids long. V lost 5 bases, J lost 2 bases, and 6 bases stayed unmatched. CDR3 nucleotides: TGTGCCAGCAGCCCCACAGGGGATGCCTACAATGAGCAGTTCTTC. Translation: CASSPTGDAYNEQFF.

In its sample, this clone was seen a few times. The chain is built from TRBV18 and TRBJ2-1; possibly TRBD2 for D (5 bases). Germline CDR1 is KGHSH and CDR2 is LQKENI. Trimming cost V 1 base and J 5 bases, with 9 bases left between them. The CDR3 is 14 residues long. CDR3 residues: CASSPRGYDNEQFF. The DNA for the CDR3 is TGTGCCAGCTCACCACGCGGGTATGACAATGAGCAGTTCTTC.

The CDR3 spells CASSPVGRDTEAFF. As DNA, the CDR3 is TGTGCCAGCTCACCGGTGGGGCGAGACACTGAAGCTTTCTTT. This chain uses TRBV18 with TRBJ1-1; weak D call: TRBD1 (5 bases). Germline V gene data show CDR1 as KGHSH and CDR2 as LQKENI. Trimming cost V 3 bases and J 3 bases, with 11 bases left between them. The CDR3 has 14 amino acids.

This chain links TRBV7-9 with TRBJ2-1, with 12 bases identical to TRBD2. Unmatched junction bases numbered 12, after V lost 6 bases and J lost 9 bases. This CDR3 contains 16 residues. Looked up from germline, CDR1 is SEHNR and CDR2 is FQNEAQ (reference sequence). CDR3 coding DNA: TGTGCCAGCAGGGCCCGGGCTAGCGGGGGGGCCAGTGAGCAGTTCTTC. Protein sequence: CASRARASGGASEQFF.

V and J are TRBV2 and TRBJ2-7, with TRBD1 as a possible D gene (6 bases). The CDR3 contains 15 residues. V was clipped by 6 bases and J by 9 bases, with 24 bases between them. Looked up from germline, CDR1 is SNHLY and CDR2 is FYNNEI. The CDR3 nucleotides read TGTGCCAGCAGCCAAAAGAGGGGGATCACGGGTGGGCAGTACTTC. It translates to CASSQKRGITGGQYF.

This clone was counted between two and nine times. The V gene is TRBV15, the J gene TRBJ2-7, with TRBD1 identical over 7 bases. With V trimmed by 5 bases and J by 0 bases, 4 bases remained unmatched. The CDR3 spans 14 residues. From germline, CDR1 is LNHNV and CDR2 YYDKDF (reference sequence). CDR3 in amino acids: CATSLTGISYEQYF. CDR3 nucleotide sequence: TGTGCCACCAGCCTGACAGGGATCTCCTACGAGCAGTACTTC.

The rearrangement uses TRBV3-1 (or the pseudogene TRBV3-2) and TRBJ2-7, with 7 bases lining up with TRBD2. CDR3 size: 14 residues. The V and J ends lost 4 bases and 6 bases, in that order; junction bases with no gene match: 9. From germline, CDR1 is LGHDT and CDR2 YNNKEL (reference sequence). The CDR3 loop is CASSLGAGESEQYF. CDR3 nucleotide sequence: TGTGCCAGCAGCCTCGGTGCGGGAGAGTCCGAGCAGTACTTC.

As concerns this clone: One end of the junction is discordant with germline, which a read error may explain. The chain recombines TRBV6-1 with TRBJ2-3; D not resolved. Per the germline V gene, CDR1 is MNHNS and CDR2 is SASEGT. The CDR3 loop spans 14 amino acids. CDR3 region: CASGDGFTTDTQYF. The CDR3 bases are TGTGCCAGCGGTGATGGCTTCACCACAGATACGCAGTATTTT.

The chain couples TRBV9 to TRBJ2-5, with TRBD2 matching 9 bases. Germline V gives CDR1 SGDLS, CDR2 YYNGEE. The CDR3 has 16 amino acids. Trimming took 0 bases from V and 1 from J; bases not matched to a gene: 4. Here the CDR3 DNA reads TGTGCCAGCAGCGTAGGCGTAGCGGGGGCCCAAGAGACCCAGTACTTC. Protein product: CASSVGVAGAQETQYF. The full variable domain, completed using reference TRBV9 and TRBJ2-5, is DSGVTQTPKHLITATGQRVTLRCSPRSGDLSVYWYQQSLDQGLQFLIQYYNGEERAKGNILERFSAQQFPDLHSELNLSSLELGDSALYFCASSVGVAGAQETQYFGPGTRLLVL.

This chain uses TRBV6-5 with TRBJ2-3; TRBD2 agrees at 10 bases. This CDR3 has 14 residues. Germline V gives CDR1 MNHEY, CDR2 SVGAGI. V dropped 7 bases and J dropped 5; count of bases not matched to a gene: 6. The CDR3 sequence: CASNPSGSVDTQYF. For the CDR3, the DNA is TGTGCCAGCAACCCTAGCGGGAGCGTAGATACGCAGTATTTT.

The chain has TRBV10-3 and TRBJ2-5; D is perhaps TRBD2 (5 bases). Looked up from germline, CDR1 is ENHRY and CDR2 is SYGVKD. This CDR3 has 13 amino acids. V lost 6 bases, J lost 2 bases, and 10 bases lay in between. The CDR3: CAISTTSQETQYF. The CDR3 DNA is TGTGCCATCAGCACTACTAGTCAAGAGACCCAGTACTTC.

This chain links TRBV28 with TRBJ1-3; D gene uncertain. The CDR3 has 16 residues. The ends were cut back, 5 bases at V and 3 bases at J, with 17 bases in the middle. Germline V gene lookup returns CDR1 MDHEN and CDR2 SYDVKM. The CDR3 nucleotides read TGTGCCAGCAGTCCGCCCCCCGGGTCCCATGGAAACACCATATATTTT. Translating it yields CASSPPPGSHGNTIYF.

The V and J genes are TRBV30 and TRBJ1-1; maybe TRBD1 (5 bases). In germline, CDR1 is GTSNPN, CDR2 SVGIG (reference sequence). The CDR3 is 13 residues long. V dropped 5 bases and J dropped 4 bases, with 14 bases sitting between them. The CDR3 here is CAWATGRGTEAFF. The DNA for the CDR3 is TGTGCCTGGGCCACAGGCCGAGGCACTGAAGCTTTCTTT.

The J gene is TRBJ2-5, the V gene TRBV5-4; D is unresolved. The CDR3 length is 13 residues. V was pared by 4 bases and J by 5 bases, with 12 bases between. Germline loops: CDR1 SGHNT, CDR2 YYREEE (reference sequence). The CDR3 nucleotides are TGTGCCAGCAGCCCGCCGGGTGGGGAGACCCAGTACTTC. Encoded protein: CASSPPGGETQYF.

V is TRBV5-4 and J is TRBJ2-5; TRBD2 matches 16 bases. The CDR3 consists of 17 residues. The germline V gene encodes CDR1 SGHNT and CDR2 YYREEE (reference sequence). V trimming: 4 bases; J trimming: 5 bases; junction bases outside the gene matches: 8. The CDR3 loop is CASSLGTSGRVGETQYF. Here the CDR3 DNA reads TGTGCCAGCAGCCTAGGGACTAGCGGGAGGGTTGGGGAGACCCAGTACTTC.